These T cell receptor beta chains were read from a single sample in a study of blood T cell repertoires in COVID-19. Generated by immunoSEQ multiplex PCR, the TCRdb table keeps only in-frame clones and is missing some. The sample lists over 110,000 clones, about 87% occurring once. Specimen: peripheral blood. The source is a woman aged 45 to 65 with acute or convalescent COVID-19. Both conserved end residues are part of each CDR3. The D gene is left open where the match is weak.

D gene	J gene	V gene	CDR3 protein	CDR3 DNA
NA	TRBJ1-4	TRBV3-1/TRBV3-2	CASSQDSEKLFF	TGTGCCAGCAGCCAAGACAGTGAAAAACTGTTTTTT
NA	TRBJ1-1	TRBV5-1	CASSFSNRVTEAFF	TGCGCCAGCAGCTTTTCCAACCGGGTCACTGAAGCTTTCTTT
TRBD1	TRBJ1-2	TRBV30	CAQNRPGTGGYGYTF	TGTGCCCAGAATCGGCCCGGGACAGGCGGCTATGGCTACACCTTC
NA	TRBJ1-1	TRBV25-1	CASSPTGTEAFF	TGTGCCAGCAGCCCTACGGGAACTGAAGCTTTCTTT
NA	TRBJ2-3	TRBV11-2	CASSIIGTFPTDTQYF	TGTGCCAGCAGCATAATAGGGACTTTCCCCACGGATACGCAGTATTTT
NA	TRBJ2-7	TRBV19	CASRGPGIPYEQYF	TGTGCCAGTAGGGGCCCCGGGATTCCCTACGAGCAGTACTTC
TRBD1	TRBJ2-2	TRBV29-1	CSVGRGPGTGELFF	TGCAGCGTGGGCAGGGGGCCAGGCACCGGGGAGCTGTTTTTT
TRBD2	TRBJ2-5	TRBV5-1	CASSLWTSGPRTQYF	TGCGCCAGCAGCTTATGGACTAGCGGCCCTAGGACCCAGTACTTC
TRBD2	TRBJ2-7	TRBV12-3/TRBV12-4	CASSFAAGGEQYF	TGTGCCAGCAGTTTTGCGGCGGGGGGTGAGCAGTACTTC
NA	TRBJ1-1	TRBV2	CASKLRGNTEAFF	TGTGCCAGCAAACTCAGGGGAAACACTGAAGCTTTCTTT
NA	TRBJ1-6	TRBV5-6	CASSRRGLDPSRNSPLHF	TGTGCCAGCAGCCGGCGGGGGCTCGATCCCTCCCGTAATTCACCCCTCCACTTT